Below are 27 T cell receptor beta chains sequenced from a single sample in a study of early T cells in non-severe SARS-CoV-2 infection. TCRdb ran MiXCR on the 5' RACE reads and lists one entry per CDR3 protein. The table includes 50,000 to 60,000 distinct CDR3 sequences, under 8% detected once. The source material was whole blood, sampled at baseline. The receptors shown here come from an adult who was a healthcare worker with PCR-confirmed SARS-CoV-2 infection or an uninfected control (not recorded which).

There are a few counts of this clonotype. The chain recombines TRBV6-5 with TRBJ2-3, with TRBD2 matching over 8 bases. Germline V gene sequence: CDR1 MNHEY, CDR2 SVGAGI. V lost 2 bases and J lost 1; bases outside the gene matches: 5. The CDR3 sequence is 16 residues long. The CDR3 bases are TGTGCCAGCAGTTACCAGGGACTAGTCGGCACAGATACGCAGTATTTT. Its translation: CASSYQGLVGTDTQYF.

This chain links TRBV7-3 with TRBJ2-3; weak D call: TRBD1 (6 bases). This CDR3 contains 13 residues. Trimming left V 1 base short and J 9 bases short, with 11 bases between. The V gene's germline CDR1 is SGHTA and CDR2 FQGTGA. CDR3 coding DNA: TGTGCCAGCAGCTTAAATGGGGGCCCCACGCAGTATTTT. It is translated as CASSLNGGPTQYF.

Ten or more counts support this clonotype. The genes are TRBV27 and TRBJ2-1, with TRBD1 as a possible D gene (5 bases). CDR3 length: 15 residues. The germline gives CDR1 MNHEY, CDR2 SMNVEV (reference sequence). Trimming took 0 bases from V and 6 from J, leaving 12 bases between them. The CDR3 DNA reads as TGTGCCAGCAGTTTATCGGTTTCAGGGCCCAATGAGCAGTTCTTC. The encoded protein is CASSLSVSGPNEQFF.

This clonotype was seen ten or more times. This rearrangement joins TRBV28 to TRBJ1-2; D may be TRBD1 (6 bases). Trimming left V 3 bases short and J 4 bases short, with 12 bases between. The CDR3 has 14 residues. Germline lookup yields CDR1 MDHEN and CDR2 SYDVKM. This chain's CDR3 is CASSFAGAAYGYTF. The DNA of the CDR3 is TGTGCCAGCAGTTTTGCGGGGGCTGCCTATGGCTACACCTTC.

The chain joins TRBV7-8 to TRBJ2-4, with D possibly being TRBD1 (5 bases). The V end lost 2 bases, the J end lost 7 bases, and 15 bases lay between the germline ends. The germline gives CDR1 SGHVS, CDR2 FQNEAQ. The CDR3 is 15 residues long. The CDR3 protein is CASSLTWGNLNIQYF. CDR3 nucleotides: TGTGCCAGCAGCTTAACCTGGGGCAATCTGAACATTCAGTACTTC.

This clonotype was counted only a few times. V usage is TRBV18 and J usage is TRBJ2-1; 8 bases are a match to TRBD2. CDR1 is KGHSH and CDR2 is LQKENI in the germline V gene. The CDR3 is 15 residues long. With 1 base clipped from V and 4 bases from J, the junction kept 3 bases outside the gene matches. CDR3 loop: CASSPRASGYNEQFF. The CDR3 bases are TGTGCCAGCTCACCACGAGCTAGCGGGTACAATGAGCAGTTCTTC.

This clonotype occurred a few times. The chain carries TRBV6-5 and TRBJ2-2; the match to TRBD2 covers 11 bases. The CDR3 runs to 19 residues. The V gene end was trimmed by 0 bases and the J gene end by 2 bases; junction bases not matched to a gene: 8. Germline V CDR1 and CDR2: MNHEY, SVGAGI. The CDR3 coding sequence is TGTGCCAGCAGTTACTCGATTCCTACTAGCGGGGGAAACACCGGGGAGCTGTTTTTT. Protein sequence: CASSYSIPTSGGNTGELFF.

This clonotype has ten or more counts. The chain links TRBV5-6 to TRBJ1-2; 7 nucleotides agree with TRBD1. The CDR3 runs 15 residues. The V segment lost 4 bases and the J segment 7 bases; nucleotides outside the gene matches: 13. Germline lookup yields CDR1 SGHDT and CDR2 YYEEEE. CDR3 in DNA: TGTGCCAGCAGCCGGAAGACAGGGAGGATTTTTGGCTACACCTTC. This codes for CASSRKTGRIFGYTF.

Ten or more counts support this clonotype. The CDR3 loop is CASREAGGNYNEQFF. CDR3 DNA sequence: TGTGCCAGCAGGGAAGCGGGGGGGAATTACAATGAGCAGTTCTTC. The genes are TRBV12-3 or TRBV12-4 and TRBJ2-1, with 10 bases fitting TRBD2. J gave up 4 bases and V 6 bases, and 6 bases lay outside the gene matches. This CDR3 has 15 amino acids.

At least ten counts were recorded for this clonotype. The chain recombines TRBV28 with TRBJ1-1; D not resolved. V gave up 7 bases and J gave up 4 bases, with 10 bases separating them. Germline CDR1 reads MDHEN; CDR2 reads SYDVKM. The CDR3 is 12 residues long. CDR3 bases: TGTGCCAGCACTACGTGGAGCACTGAAGCTTTCTTT. This codes for CASTTWSTEAFF.

This chain uses TRBV6-5 with TRBJ2-5; D remains unclear. The CDR3 totals 15 residues. Germline assignment: CDR1 MNHEY and CDR2 SVGAGI. V lost 0 bases and J lost 5, with 13 bases in between. The CDR3 protein is CASSYSAGPFETQYF. The CDR3 DNA follows: TGTGCCAGCAGTTACTCGGCAGGCCCCTTTGAGACCCAGTACTTC.

The V call is TRBV20-1, the J call TRBJ1-5, with 7 bases lining up with TRBD1. Losses at the gene ends were 3 bases for V and 9 bases for J; bases not matched to a gene: 8. Germline loops: CDR1 DFQATT, CDR2 SNEGSKA (reference sequence). This CDR3 has 13 residues. The CDR3 region is CSARLQGLGPQHF. The CDR3 DNA sequence: TGCAGTGCTAGGTTACAGGGGTTAGGGCCCCAGCATTTT.

This clonotype has a count of ten or more. The chain carries TRBV27 and TRBJ2-7, with TRBD2 matching 16 bases. The CDR3 runs to 13 residues. Trimming cost V 6 bases and J 12 bases; bases outside gene matches: 5. The germline V gene has CDR1 MNHEY and CDR2 SMNVEV (reference sequence). The CDR3 DNA sequence: TGTGCCAGCAGAAGGGGACTAGCGGGGGGGCGGTACTTC. Its protein product is CASRRGLAGGRYF.

This clonotype was seen many times. This chain uses TRBV29-1 with TRBJ2-7; D is perhaps TRBD2 (6 bases). The CDR3 contains 13 residues. Trimming cost V 6 bases and J 2 bases, with 14 bases left between them. CDR1 and CDR2 (germline): SQVTM, ANQGSEA. The CDR3 DNA follows: TGCAGCGTGTGGTACGGGGGAGCCTACGAGCAGTACTTC. This translates into CSVWYGGAYEQYF.

This clonotype was found a few times. J is TRBJ2-7 and V is TRBV20-1; D not certain. Germline assignment: CDR1 DFQATT and CDR2 SNEGSKA (reference sequence). The CDR3 contains 12 residues. V was trimmed by 1 base and J by 5 bases, leaving 9 bases between them. CDR3 bases: TGCAGTGCTAGAGTACGTGGGGACGAGCAGTACTTC. Protein: CSARVRGDEQYF.

As to this clonotype: One base away lies a much larger clone, so this may be a sequencing read error. The CDR3 nucleotides are TGTGCCTGCAGCTCCCGACAGGGGGTGAACACTGAAGCTTTCTTT. It yields the protein CACSSRQGVNTEAFF. The chain uses TRBV11-2 and TRBJ1-1, with 9 nucleotides matching TRBD1. Germline CDR1 is SGHAT and CDR2 is FQNNGV. The length of the CDR3 is 15 residues.

In this sample, this clonotype turned up a few times. The rearrangement joins TRBV7-9 to TRBJ1-2; D is uncertain. Trimming removed 6 bases from V and 0 bases from J, with 20 bases in between. Germline CDR1 SEHNR, CDR2 FQNEAQ (reference sequence). The CDR3 spans 17 residues. The CDR3 nucleotides read TGTGCCAGCAGGGAAATTACCGGGCCACCGACTAACTATGGCTACACCTTC. Protein product: CASREITGPPTNYGYTF. Together with reference TRBV7-9 and TRBJ1-2, the CDR3 gives the full variable domain: DTGVSQNPRHKITKRGQNVTFRCDPISEHNRLYWYRQTLGQGPEFLTYFQNEAQLEKSRLLSDRFSAERPKGSFSTLEIQRTEQGDSAMYLCASREITGPPTNYGYTFGSGTRLTVV.

This clonotype was observed many times. This chain uses TRBV2 with TRBJ2-5, with D uncertain. Trimming removed 2 bases from V and 5 bases from J, with 12 bases in between. Germline CDR1 and CDR2: SNHLY and FYNNEI. The CDR3 extends over 14 amino acids. CDR3 sequence: CASSEKWASETQYF. CDR3 DNA sequence: TGTGCCAGCAGTGAAAAGTGGGCATCGGAGACCCAGTACTTC.

The J gene is TRBJ2-3, the V gene TRBV7-8; 8 nucleotides match TRBD1. There are 15 residues in the CDR3. CDR1 is SGHVS, CDR2 FQNEAQ, per germline. J was trimmed by 3 bases and V by 4 bases; bases with no gene match: 6. This chain's CDR3 is CASSSLQGVTDTQYF. CDR3 in DNA: TGTGCCAGCAGCTCACTACAGGGGGTAACAGATACGCAGTATTTT.

This clonotype occurred many times. V is TRBV7-6 and J is TRBJ2-7; D is ambiguous. Germline assignment: CDR1 SGHVS and CDR2 FNYEAQ. CDR3 length: 14 amino acids. V lost 1 base, J lost 1 base, and 8 bases lay in between. This CDR3 reads CASSLVTSSYEQYF. CDR3 DNA: TGTGCCAGCAGCTTAGTGACATCGTCCTACGAGCAGTACTTC.

This clonotype was seen ten or more times. V usage is TRBV29-1 and J usage is TRBJ2-5; 8 bases match TRBD1. There are 13 residues in the CDR3. V shed 6 bases and J 12 bases; nucleotides not matched to a gene: 15. Germline lookup yields CDR1 SQVTM and CDR2 ANQGSEA. The CDR3 here is CSVNPQGAVREYF. CDR3 DNA: TGCAGCGTGAATCCTCAGGGGGCGGTTCGGGAGTACTTC.

This clonotype was seen ten or more times. The gene calls are TRBV20-1 and TRBJ2-2, with 11 bases aligning to TRBD2. V lost 5 bases, J lost 7 bases, and 9 bases stayed unmatched. There are 15 residues in the CDR3. CDR1 and CDR2 from the germline V gene are DFQATT and SNEGSKA (reference sequence). CDR3 nucleotide sequence: TGCAGTGCTCCAATAGCGGGGGGGCCCGACGGGGAGCTGTTTTTT. This gives the protein CSAPIAGGPDGELFF.

This clonotype was seen only a few times. DNA of the CDR3: TGCGCCAGCAGCTTGGAGGCTAGCCCAGAGACCCAGTACTTC. Translated, it gives CASSLEASPETQYF. The chain recombines TRBV5-1 with TRBJ2-5, with D possibly matching TRBD2 (5 bases). V dropped 0 bases and J dropped 4 bases, with 10 bases sitting between them. The length of the CDR3 is 14 residues. CDR1 and CDR2 from the germline V gene are SGHRS and YFSETQ.

This clonotype was counted only a few times. J is TRBJ1-5 and V is TRBV4-3; D gene uncertain. The CDR3 sequence is 16 residues long. The V end lost 0 bases, the J end lost 1 base, and 10 bases lay between the germline ends. Germline-derived CDR1 and CDR2 are LGHNA and YSLEER. This CDR3 is CASSQELSLSNQPQHF. CDR3 sequence (DNA): TGCGCCAGCAGCCAAGAGTTATCACTGAGCAATCAGCCCCAGCATTTT.

This clonotype was observed many times. The chain recombines TRBV27 with TRBJ2-3; a weak D match, TRBD1 (6 bases). V lost 5 bases and J 2 bases, leaving 17 bases between the germline ends. Germline lookup yields CDR1 MNHEY and CDR2 SMNVEV (reference sequence). The CDR3 has 16 amino acids. CDR3: CASSLRGIGLTDTQYF. The CDR3 bases are TGTGCCAGCAGTCTCAGGGGAATTGGCCTCACAGATACGCAGTATTTT.

In its sample, this clonotype was seen many times. CDR3 sequence reads: CASSLASLRLNEQYF. The CDR3 nucleotides read TGTGCCAGCAGCCTCGCGTCCCTCAGGCTCAACGAGCAGTACTTC. The genes are TRBV14 and TRBJ2-7; no firm D call. V was clipped by 4 bases and J by 5 bases, with 18 bases between them. The CDR3 is 15 residues long. In germline, CDR1 is SGHDN, CDR2 FVKESK.

This clonotype was counted between two and nine times. The CDR3 here is CASSTLSNQPQHF. The CDR3 region has the DNA TGTGCCAGCAGTACGCTTAGCAATCAGCCCCAGCATTTT. The chain couples TRBV27 to TRBJ1-5; D remains ambiguous. From germline, CDR1 is MNHEY and CDR2 SMNVEV (reference sequence). The CDR3 spans 13 residues. Trimming cost V 5 bases and J 0 bases, with 5 bases left between them.